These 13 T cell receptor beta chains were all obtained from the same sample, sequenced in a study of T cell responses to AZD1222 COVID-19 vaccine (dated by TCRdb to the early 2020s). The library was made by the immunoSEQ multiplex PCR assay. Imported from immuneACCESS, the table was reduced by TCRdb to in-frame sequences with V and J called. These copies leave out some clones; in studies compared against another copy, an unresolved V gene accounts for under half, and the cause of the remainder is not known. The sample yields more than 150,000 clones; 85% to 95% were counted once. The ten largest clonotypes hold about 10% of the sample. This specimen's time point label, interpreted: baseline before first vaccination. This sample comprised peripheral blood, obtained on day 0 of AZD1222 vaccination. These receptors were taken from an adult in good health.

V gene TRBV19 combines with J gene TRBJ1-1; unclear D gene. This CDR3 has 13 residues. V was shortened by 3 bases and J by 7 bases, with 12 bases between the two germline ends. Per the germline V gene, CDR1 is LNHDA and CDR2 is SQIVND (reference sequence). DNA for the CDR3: TGTGCCAGTAGTATCGGTGGCCTTGGTGAAGCTTTCTTT. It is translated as CASSIGGLGEAFF.

This CDR3 is CASSISSVSGANVLTF. Written as DNA, the CDR3 is TGTGCCAGTAGTATAAGCTCCGTCTCTGGGGCCAACGTCCTGACTTTC. The V gene is TRBV19, the J gene TRBJ2-6; D gene unclear. The CDR3 is made up of 16 amino acids. V dropped 2 bases and J dropped 0 bases, with 8 bases sitting between them. Germline V gene sequence: CDR1 LNHDA, CDR2 SQIVND (reference sequence). Based on the CDR3 plus reference TRBV19 and TRBJ2-6, the full variable domain is DGGITQSPKYLFRKEGQNVTLSCEQNLNHDAMYWYRQDPGQGLRLIYYSQIVNDFQKGDIAEGYSVSREKKESFPLTVTSAQKNPTAFYLCASSISSVSGANVLTFGAGSRLTVL.

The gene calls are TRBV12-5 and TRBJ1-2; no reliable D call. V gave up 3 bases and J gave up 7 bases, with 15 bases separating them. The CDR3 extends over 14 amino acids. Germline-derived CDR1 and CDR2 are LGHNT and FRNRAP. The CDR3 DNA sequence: TGTGCTAGTGGTTTAAGTCCAGCGAGAGGTGGCTACACCTTC. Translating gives CASGLSPARGGYTF.

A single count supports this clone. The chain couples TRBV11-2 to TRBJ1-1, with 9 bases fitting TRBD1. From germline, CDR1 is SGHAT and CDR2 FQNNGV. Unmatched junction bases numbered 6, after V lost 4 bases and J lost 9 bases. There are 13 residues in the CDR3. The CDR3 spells CASSWTGDGKAFF. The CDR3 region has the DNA TGTGCCAGCAGCTGGACAGGGGACGGGAAAGCTTTCTTT.

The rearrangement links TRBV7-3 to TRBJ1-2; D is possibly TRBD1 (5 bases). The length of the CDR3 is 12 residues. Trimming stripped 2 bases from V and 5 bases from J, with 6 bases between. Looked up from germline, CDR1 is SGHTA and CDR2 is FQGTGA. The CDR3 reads CASSLEGYGYTF. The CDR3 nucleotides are TGTGCCAGCAGCTTAGAGGGGTATGGCTACACCTTC.

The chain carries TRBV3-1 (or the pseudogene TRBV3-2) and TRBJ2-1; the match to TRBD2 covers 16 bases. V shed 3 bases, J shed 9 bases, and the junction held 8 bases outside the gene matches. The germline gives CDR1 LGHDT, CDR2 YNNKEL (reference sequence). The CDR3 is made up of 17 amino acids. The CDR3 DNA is TGTGCCAGCAGCCAGGGGATGGGACTAGCGGGAGGGAGTGAGCAGTTCTTC. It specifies CASSQGMGLAGGSEQFF.

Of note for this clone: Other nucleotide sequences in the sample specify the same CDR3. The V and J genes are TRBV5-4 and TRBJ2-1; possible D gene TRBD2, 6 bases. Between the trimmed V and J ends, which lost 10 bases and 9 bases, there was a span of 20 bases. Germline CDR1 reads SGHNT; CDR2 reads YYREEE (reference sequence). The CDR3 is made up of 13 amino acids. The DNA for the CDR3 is TGTGCCTTCGGTGGGGGGTCAAAGACTGAGCAGTTCTTC. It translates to CAFGGGSKTEQFF.

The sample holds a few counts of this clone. CDR3 in amino acids: CASSHFGTDNGYTF. CDR3 DNA sequence: TGCGCCAGCAGCCATTTCGGGACGGATAATGGCTACACCTTC. The V gene is TRBV4-1, the J gene TRBJ1-2; TRBD1 might be the D (5 bases). V was trimmed by 3 bases and J by 6 bases, leaving 14 bases between them. Germline V CDR1 and CDR2: MGHRA, YSYEKL. The CDR3 extends over 14 amino acids.

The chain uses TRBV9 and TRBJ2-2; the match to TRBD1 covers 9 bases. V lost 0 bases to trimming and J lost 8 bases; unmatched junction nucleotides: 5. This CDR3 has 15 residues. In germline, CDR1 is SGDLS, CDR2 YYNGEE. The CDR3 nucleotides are TGTGCCAGCAGCGTAGAACAGGGGGCCAGGGGGGAGCTGTTTTTT. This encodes CASSVEQGARGELFF.

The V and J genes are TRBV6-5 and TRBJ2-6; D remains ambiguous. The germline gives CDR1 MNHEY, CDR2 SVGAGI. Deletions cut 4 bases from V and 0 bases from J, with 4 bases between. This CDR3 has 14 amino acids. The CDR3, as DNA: TGTGCCAGCAGTTCAAACTCTGGGGCCAACGTCCTGACTTTC. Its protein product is CASSSNSGANVLTF.

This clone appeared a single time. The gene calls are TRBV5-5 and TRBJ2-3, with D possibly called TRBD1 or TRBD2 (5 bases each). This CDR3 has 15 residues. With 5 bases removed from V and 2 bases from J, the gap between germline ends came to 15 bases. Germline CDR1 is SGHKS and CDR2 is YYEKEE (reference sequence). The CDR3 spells CASSFSPGTTDTQYF. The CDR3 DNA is TGTGCCAGCAGTTTTAGCCCGGGGACCACAGATACGCAGTATTTT.

CDR3 DNA: TGTGCCAGCAGCTTGTTTGAGACGGGAGTTTACATGAACACTGAAGCTTTCTTT. Its translation is CASSLFETGVYMNTEAFF. The chain employs TRBV5-5 and TRBJ1-1; D is uncertain. Germline V gene lookup returns CDR1 SGHKS and CDR2 YYEKEE (reference sequence). The CDR3 loop spans 18 amino acids. V was pared by 1 base and J by 0 bases, with 19 bases between. The full variable domain, with the rest looked up from reference TRBV5-5 and TRBJ1-1, is DAGVTQSPTHLIKTRGQQVTLRCSPISGHKSVSWYQQVLGQGPQFIFQYYEKEERGRGNFPDRFSARQFPNYSSELNVNALLLGDSALYLCASSLFETGVYMNTEAFFGQGTRLTVV.

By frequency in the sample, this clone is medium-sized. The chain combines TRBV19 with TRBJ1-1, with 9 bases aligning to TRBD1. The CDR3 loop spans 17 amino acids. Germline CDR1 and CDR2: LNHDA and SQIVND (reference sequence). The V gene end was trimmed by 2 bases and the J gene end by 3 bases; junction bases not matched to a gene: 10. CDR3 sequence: CASSILSLRDRDTEAFF. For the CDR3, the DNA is TGTGCCAGTAGTATACTTTCACTCCGGGACAGGGACACTGAAGCTTTCTTT.